The 2 T cell receptor beta chains reported below all come from one sample, sequenced in a study of blood T cell repertoires in COVID-19. Profiled with immunoSEQ multiplex PCR; TCRdb holds only in-frame clones, not every one. Of about 59,000 clones listed, 78% were seen once; the top ten hold around 12%. Sample: peripheral blood. These receptors were taken from a man at least 80 years old with acute or convalescent COVID-19.

This clone was detected a few times. The chain joins TRBV19 to TRBJ1-5; D ambiguous. The CDR3 spans 15 residues. Per the germline V gene, CDR1 is LNHDA and CDR2 is SQIVND (reference sequence). V lost 3 bases and J lost 6, with 15 bases in between. As DNA, the CDR3 is TGTGCCAGTAGTATCAACGGTAATGGTCGTCAGCCCCAGCATTTT. It translates to CASSINGNGRQPQHF.

V gene TRBV5-6 combines with J gene TRBJ2-7; possible D gene TRBD2, 7 bases. Germline lookup yields CDR1 SGHDT and CDR2 YYEEEE. V was shortened by 4 bases and J by 5 bases, with 22 bases between the two germline ends. The CDR3 sequence is 16 residues long. CDR3 residues: CASSRGRGKIVHEQYF. CDR3 bases: TGTGCCAGCAGCCGGGGGAGGGGGAAGATCGTCCACGAGCAGTACTTC.